This T cell receptor (beta chain) was obtained from a study of cytomegalovirus exposure and HLA in healthy donors. Study in general: Earlier work reported 100 million or so unique TCR beta sequences from approximately 180 million T cells.

The CDR3 loop spans 15 amino acids. Germline V lookup: CDR1 MNHEY, CDR2 SMNVEV (reference sequence). The J segment lost 5 bases and the V segment lost 3 bases, leaving 6 bases of the junction unmatched. Use of 60 Vbeta and 13 Jbeta primers characterized the PCR. Using immunoSEQ multiplex PCR, the repertoire was profiled, and TCRdb retains in-frame clones only, with some absent. Of tens of thousands of clones in the sample, roughly 78% are singletons; the top ten hold around 4%. This clonotype was sampled from a male donor in good health and CMV-seropositive. Sequencing was carried out using PBMCs. The chain carries TRBV27 and TRBJ2-1; the match to TRBD2 covers 8 bases. DNA of the CDR3: TGTGCCAGCAGTTTTCCCGGGGGGGGAAACAATGAGCAGTTCTTC. Its translation: CASSFPGGGNNEQFF.